What follows are 24 T cell receptor beta chains derived from one specimen sequenced in a study of early T cells in non-severe SARS-CoV-2 infection. Each CDR3 protein gets one entry after TCRdb re-called the 5' RACE reads with MiXCR. This table holds around 98,000 distinct CDR3 sequences, 8% to 13% found once. Sequencing input: whole blood. Every receptor here comes from an adult who was a healthcare worker with PCR-confirmed SARS-CoV-2 infection or an uninfected control (not recorded which).

This clonotype turned up a few times. This rearrangement joins TRBV29-1 to TRBJ2-7; D gene unclear. The CDR3 has 10 residues. In germline, CDR1 is SQVTM, CDR2 ANQGSEA. The V end lost 4 bases, the J end lost 4 bases, and 5 bases lay between the germline ends. The chain's CDR3 is CSVGGYEQYF. CDR3 nucleotides: TGCAGCGTTGGGGGATACGAGCAGTACTTC.

This clonotype occurred a few times. The rearrangement links TRBV4-1 to TRBJ2-7; 9 bases match TRBD2. CDR3 size: 15 residues. The V segment lost 1 base and the J segment 2 bases; nucleotides outside the gene matches: 3. Germline V lookup: CDR1 MGHRA, CDR2 YSYEKL. This chain's CDR3 is CASSQVSSGTYEQYF. The CDR3 bases are TGCGCCAGCAGCCAAGTGTCTAGCGGGACCTACGAGCAGTACTTC.

V and J are TRBV5-5 and TRBJ2-1; possibly TRBD2 for D (5 bases). The CDR3 extends over 15 amino acids. CDR1 and CDR2 (germline): SGHKS, YYEKEE (reference sequence). The V and J ends lost 2 bases and 4 bases respectively, with 13 bases between them. The CDR3 protein is CASSLGLAFYNEQFF. For the CDR3, the DNA is TGTGCCAGCAGCTTAGGGCTAGCCTTTTACAATGAGCAGTTCTTC.

This clonotype was counted only a few times. The CDR3 sequence: CASRSGQGAAGELFF. CDR3 nucleotide sequence: TGTGCCAGCAGATCCGGACAGGGGGCGGCCGGGGAGCTGTTTTTT. This sequence joins TRBV5-4 and TRBJ2-2; 11 nucleotides match TRBD1. The CDR3 totals 15 residues. CDR1 and CDR2 from the germline V gene are SGHNT and YYREEE (reference sequence). V trimming: 5 bases; J trimming: 6 bases; junction bases outside the gene matches: 6.

This clonotype was seen repeatedly, ten times or more. This rearrangement joins TRBV27 to TRBJ2-3, with a weak D call TRBD2 (5 bases). Trimming removed 5 bases from V and 2 bases from J, with 17 bases in between. CDR1 and CDR2 (germline): MNHEY, SMNVEV (reference sequence). CDR3 length: 16 residues. In DNA form, the CDR3 reads TGTGCCAGCAGTGCTAGACCGCGACTACTCACAGATACGCAGTATTTT. Amino acid sequence: CASSARPRLLTDTQYF.

At least ten counts were recorded for this clonotype. The chain combines TRBV12-3 or TRBV12-4 with TRBJ2-1, with D unresolved. The V end lost 7 bases, the J end lost 5 bases, and 9 bases lay between the germline ends. The CDR3 extends over 12 amino acids. CDR3 DNA: TGTGCCAGCACGCGTAGGGACAATGAGCAGTTCTTC. Amino acids: CASTRRDNEQFF.

This clonotype was detected many times. The V gene is TRBV7-3, the J gene TRBJ1-1; TRBD1 matches 7 bases. The CDR3 extends over 14 amino acids. Per the germline V gene, CDR1 is SGHTA and CDR2 is FQGTGA. J lost 2 bases, V lost 5 bases, and 5 bases had no gene match. CDR3 loop: CASSPGQINTEAFF. The CDR3 DNA sequence: TGTGCCAGCAGCCCGGGACAGATAAACACTGAAGCTTTCTTT.

This clonotype was found many times. The gene calls are TRBV20-1 and TRBJ2-1, with D possibly matching TRBD1 (6 bases). The V gene's germline CDR1 is DFQATT and CDR2 SNEGSKA (reference sequence). V lost 7 bases to trimming and J lost 3 bases, with 19 bases between them. This CDR3 is 15 amino acids long. CDR3 protein: CSVIGVGGYYNEQFF. The CDR3 DNA reads TGCAGTGTCATCGGGGTAGGGGGTTACTACAATGAGCAGTTCTTC.

This clonotype was recorded a few times. The chain combines TRBV7-9 with TRBJ2-7; no reliable D call. The germline V gene has CDR1 SEHNR and CDR2 FQNEAQ (reference sequence). V was trimmed by 6 bases and J by 6 bases, leaving 12 bases between them. This CDR3 contains 12 residues. Written as DNA, the CDR3 is TGTGCCAGCAGTTACAACCGAGGCGAGCAGTACTTC. Translated, it gives CASSYNRGEQYF.

This clonotype was observed a handful of times. The chain carries TRBV6-5 and TRBJ1-5, with D unresolved. CDR1 MNHEY and CDR2 SVGAGI come from the germline V gene. CDR3 length: 15 residues. The V end lost 0 bases, the J end lost 5 bases, and 11 bases lay between the germline ends. CDR3 DNA: TGTGCCAGCAGTTACTCGAGGGCACCCGATCAGCCCCAGCATTTT. Protein: CASSYSRAPDQPQHF.

This clonotype has just a few counts. Here the CDR3 DNA reads TGTGCCAGCAGCCAGTCTTGGACTAGCGGGAAAGTAAATGAGCAGTTCTTC. It encodes CASSQSWTSGKVNEQFF. V and J are TRBV3-1 and TRBJ2-1; 12 nucleotides agree with TRBD2. The CDR3 covers 17 residues. V was clipped by 3 bases and J by 7 bases; unmatched bases: 10. Germline loops: CDR1 LGHDT, CDR2 YNNKEL (reference sequence).

This clonotype was seen repeatedly, ten times or more. The CDR3 here is CASSLALGRPSGNTIYF. The CDR3 bases are TGTGCCAGCAGTTTAGCGCTGGGGAGGCCCTCTGGAAACACCATATATTTT. V usage is TRBV12-3 or TRBV12-4 and J usage is TRBJ1-3; no reliable D call. The ends were cut back, 0 bases at V and 0 bases at J, with 12 bases in the middle. The CDR3 is 17 residues long.

This clonotype was observed many times. This chain joins TRBV20-1 and TRBJ2-5, with 7 bases aligning to TRBD2. The germline V gene has CDR1 DFQATT and CDR2 SNEGSKA (reference sequence). Unmatched junction bases numbered 17, after V lost 2 bases and J lost 5 bases. The CDR3 extends over 17 amino acids. The CDR3 DNA follows: TGCAGTGCTAGACACATTTACGGGAGGAGGGCTCAGGAGACCCAGTACTTC. This encodes CSARHIYGRRAQETQYF.

A note on this clonotype: This may arise from a read error, as a much more abundant clone is one base away. The chain recombines TRBV20-1 with TRBJ2-7; tentatively, D is TRBD1 (6 bases). This CDR3 is 11 amino acids long. Germline loops: CDR1 DFQATT, CDR2 SNEGSKA (reference sequence). The CDR3 nucleotides are TGCAGTGCGGAACAGGGCTACGAGCAGCACTTC. It yields the protein CSAEQGYEQHF.

Of note for this clonotype: A clone one base away is much larger, so this may be a read error. The chain is built from TRBV20-1 and TRBJ1-5; D call uncertain. The germline V gene has CDR1 DFQATT and CDR2 SNEGSKA (reference sequence). The CDR3 is 14 amino acids. The CDR3 nucleotides read TGCAGTGCCAGTACCGGTTTTAGCAATCTGCCCCAGCATTTT. This gives the protein CSASTGFSNLPQHF.

This clonotype was counted many times. The genes are TRBV3-1 and TRBJ1-1; the D is unclear. V lost 4 bases to trimming and J lost 2 bases, with 8 bases between them. This CDR3 has 13 amino acids. Germline values: CDR1 LGHDT, CDR2 YNNKEL (reference sequence). The CDR3 DNA sequence: TGTGCCAGCAGCCTTTTTAGCAACACTGAAGCTTTCTTT. It codes for CASSLFSNTEAFF.

This clonotype was observed at least ten times. This chain links TRBV2 with TRBJ2-7, with D possibly matching TRBD2 (5 bases). CDR3 length: 11 residues. V dropped 2 bases and J dropped 9 bases, with 8 bases sitting between them. CDR1 SNHLY and CDR2 FYNNEI come from the germline V gene. The CDR3 DNA reads TGTGCCAGCAGTGAAATGGCGGGGCAGTACTTC. This translates into CASSEMAGQYF.

This clonotype has ten or more counts. The chain recombines TRBV15 with TRBJ1-2, with no clear D. The V and J ends lost 1 base and 6 bases respectively, with 6 bases between them. This CDR3 is built from 12 residues. CDR1 LNHNV and CDR2 YYDKDF come from the germline V gene (reference sequence). The CDR3 loop reads CATSRATDGYTF. The CDR3 DNA is TGTGCCACCAGCAGAGCTACCGATGGCTACACCTTC.

CDR3 loop: CASSTGQTEAFF. DNA for the CDR3: TGTGCCAGCAGTACAGGGCAAACTGAAGCTTTCTTT. V gene TRBV12-3 or TRBV12-4 combines with J gene TRBJ1-1; D perhaps matches TRBD1 (6 bases). V was trimmed by 5 bases and J by 5 bases, leaving 9 bases between them. The CDR3 length is 12 residues.

This chain connects TRBV29-1 to TRBJ1-3; a weak D match, TRBD1 (6 bases). Per germline, CDR1 SQVTM and CDR2 ANQGSEA. The V gene lost 6 bases and the J gene lost 4 bases, with 16 bases spanning the gap. This CDR3 is 14 amino acids long. CDR3 nucleotide sequence: TGCAGCGTCGACAAGGACAGAGACGGAAACACCATATATTTT. It is translated as CSVDKDRDGNTIYF.

The table lists this clonotype with many counts. The chain uses TRBV12-3 or TRBV12-4 and TRBJ1-5; tentative D call: TRBD1 (6 bases). The CDR3 is 14 amino acids. V was pared by 1 base and J by 6 bases, with 10 bases between. Written as DNA, the CDR3 is TGTGCCAGCAGTTTAGGGGGGCTGAGTCAGCCCCAGCATTTT. Protein product: CASSLGGLSQPQHF.

By frequency in the sample, this clonotype is medium-sized (0.01 to 0.1%). The V call is TRBV28, the J call TRBJ2-2; TRBD2 agrees at 9 bases. The trim removed 5 bases at V and 0 bases at J, leaving 7 bases unmatched. The CDR3 is 17 amino acids. Germline V CDR1 and CDR2: MDHEN, SYDVKM. In DNA form, the CDR3 reads TGTGCCAGCAGTGCCGCGACTAGCGGAGCGAACACCGGGGAGCTGTTTTTT. Its protein product is CASSAATSGANTGELFF.

This clonotype was recorded a few times. V and J are TRBV7-9 and TRBJ2-6; 8 positions match TRBD1. J was trimmed by 2 bases and V by 7 bases; bases with no gene match: 7. From germline, CDR1 is SEHNR and CDR2 FQNEAQ (reference sequence). The CDR3 contains 16 residues. The chain's CDR3 is CASKTKTGAGANVLTF. The CDR3 nucleotides read TGTGCCAGCAAAACAAAGACAGGGGCTGGGGCCAACGTCCTGACTTTC.

The rearrangement joins TRBV18 to TRBJ1-5; no clear D gene. The CDR3 is 15 residues long. V was trimmed by 2 bases and J by 4 bases, leaving 12 bases between them. Germline CDR1 reads KGHSH; CDR2 reads LQKENI. The CDR3 DNA reads TGTGCCAGCTCACCAGCTTATCACACGAATCAGCCCCAGCATTTT. Residues: CASSPAYHTNQPQHF.